By frequency in the sample, the clone carrying this T cell receptor beta chain is medium-sized. Its antigen is not known. The data belong to a study of liver allograft versus peripheral blood T cells. Study overall: T cell receptor repertoires in transplanted livers were compared with those in recipients' peripheral blood. Study-wide points: Peripheral blood repertoires reportedly differed from the T cell receptor repertoires found inside liver allografts.

TCRdb re-derived calls from the reads in MiXCR, one entry per CDR3 protein. The sample consists of 7,000 to 9,500 distinct CDR3 sequences, around 19% of them appearing once. Germline V CDR1 and CDR2: ENHRY, SYGVKD. Unmatched junction bases numbered 7, after V lost 10 bases and J lost 2 bases. CDR3 length: 13 residues. The chain has TRBV10-3 and TRBJ1-2; TRBD1 matches 7 bases. The sequence came from a human patient who had a liver transplant. A subset of T cells may come from the graft donor. CDR3 DNA sequence: TGTGCCACCTCCTACAGGGGAAACTATGGCTACACCTTC. It is translated as CATSYRGNYGYTF.